This TCR beta chain was documented in a study of blood T cells in healthy people across ages (dated by TCRdb to between 2014 and 2016). Broadly, across the study: Template switching captured roughly one uniquely barcoded TCR beta cDNA molecule per two T cells in model experiments. Donors of different ages were randomly distributed across sequencing lanes to avoid experimental bias. To track age-related changes in TCR beta repertoire diversity, the study relied on deep sequencing normalized with unique cDNA molecular identifiers. The donors were divided into four age groups: young (average 16 years), middle-aged (about 41), aged (about 62) and long-lived (about 80). The study analyzed two additional independent replicas of 1 million unique cDNA reads from the same blood draw for two donors, one aged 18 to 30 and one aged 80 or older.

The CDR1 and CDR2 encoded by the germline V gene are SGHTA and FQGTGA. From the cysteine up to the phenylalanine, the CDR3 has a length of 16 residues. The sequence is cut down to CDR3 DNA, 48 bases in frame from base 1. The full study reports these points: Compared with the aged group, the long-lived group had more naive CD4+ T cells, fewer expanded clones and increased TCR diversity, a pattern suggesting age selection. As age increased, observed TCR beta diversity per million T cells dropped in a roughly linear way, and a significant reduction was already evident by age 40. The CMV infection status of donors was not known, potentially confounding age-related changes in expanded clonotypes. Since profiling was done on bulk unsorted PBMCs, naive and antigen-experienced compartments could not be conclusively compared. Estimates of total diversity based on one million sequenced T cells were regarded as lower bounds and as underestimates. There was a strong correlation between observed TCR beta diversity and the percentage of naive T cells measured by flow cytometry.

This clonotype was seen at least ten times. Its binding antigen is unknown. One junction end does not reproduce the germline sequence, and a read error may be involved. The donors were around 39 Caucasian individuals from Russia, aged roughly 6 to 90 years, who were systemically healthy. Each donor gave about 10 milliliters of peripheral blood, drawn into EDTA-treated Vacutainer tubes. Ficoll-Paque density-gradient centrifugation was used to isolate PBMCs, with at least 7 million obtained per sample. Trizol reagent was used to extract total RNA from the PBMCs, yielding at least 6 micrograms per sample. For every donor, an aliquot of PBMCs went through flow cytometry to measure the percentages of naive CD45RAhigh/CD27high T cells. Libraries were prepared through 5' RACE. The reads were generated on an Illumina HiSeq 2500. A second PCR of about 6 to 12 cycles was performed with a sample-barcoded 5' primer and a J-beta primer mix. Each TCR beta cDNA molecule received a unique molecular identifier from a template-switch 5' adaptor carrying 12 random nucleotides. At least 2.5 million CDR3-containing paired-end reads were obtained from each sample. The Mint cDNA synthesis kit, primed by a TRBC-specific oligonucleotide, was used to synthesize first-strand cDNA from all RNA. After uracil-DNA glycosylase treatment, a first 18-cycle PCR used universal primers M1SS and BC2_uni_R on all cDNA. From the authors' description of their analysis: For normalization, 1 million high-quality reads, each with a distinct molecular identifier, were randomly selected from each sample. Instead of being binned into consensus sequences, reads that shared molecular identifiers were thrown out. MiTCR, run with a Q25 quality threshold and the strictest error-elimination algorithm, handled CDR3 identification, clonotype clustering and error correction. A nonparametric unseen species model with Euler transformation was used to estimate lower-bound total TCR beta diversity. Clones were called with MiXCR by TCRdb after fastp trimmed the public reads at Q25, and only in-frame beta chains were retained. Here each entry gathers all rows of one CDR3 protein and keeps the most common genes and DNA. The V and J calls come from TCRdb's annotation, not from the publication. Here the sample has about 650,000 distinct CDR3 sequences; about a third occur a single time. The top ten hold approximately 15% of the sample.

Sequenced sample: blood. The chain is encoded by TRBV7-3 joined to TRBJ2-3; 9 of the junction bases match TRBD2. This TCR came from a woman of 80 years or more in good health. Donor details come from another sample of the same person, matched by shared clones. The DNA sequence reads TGTGCCAACAGCTTAGGGCGGGGGGGTGAAGCAGATACGCAGTATTTT. This codes for CANSLGRGGEADTQYF.